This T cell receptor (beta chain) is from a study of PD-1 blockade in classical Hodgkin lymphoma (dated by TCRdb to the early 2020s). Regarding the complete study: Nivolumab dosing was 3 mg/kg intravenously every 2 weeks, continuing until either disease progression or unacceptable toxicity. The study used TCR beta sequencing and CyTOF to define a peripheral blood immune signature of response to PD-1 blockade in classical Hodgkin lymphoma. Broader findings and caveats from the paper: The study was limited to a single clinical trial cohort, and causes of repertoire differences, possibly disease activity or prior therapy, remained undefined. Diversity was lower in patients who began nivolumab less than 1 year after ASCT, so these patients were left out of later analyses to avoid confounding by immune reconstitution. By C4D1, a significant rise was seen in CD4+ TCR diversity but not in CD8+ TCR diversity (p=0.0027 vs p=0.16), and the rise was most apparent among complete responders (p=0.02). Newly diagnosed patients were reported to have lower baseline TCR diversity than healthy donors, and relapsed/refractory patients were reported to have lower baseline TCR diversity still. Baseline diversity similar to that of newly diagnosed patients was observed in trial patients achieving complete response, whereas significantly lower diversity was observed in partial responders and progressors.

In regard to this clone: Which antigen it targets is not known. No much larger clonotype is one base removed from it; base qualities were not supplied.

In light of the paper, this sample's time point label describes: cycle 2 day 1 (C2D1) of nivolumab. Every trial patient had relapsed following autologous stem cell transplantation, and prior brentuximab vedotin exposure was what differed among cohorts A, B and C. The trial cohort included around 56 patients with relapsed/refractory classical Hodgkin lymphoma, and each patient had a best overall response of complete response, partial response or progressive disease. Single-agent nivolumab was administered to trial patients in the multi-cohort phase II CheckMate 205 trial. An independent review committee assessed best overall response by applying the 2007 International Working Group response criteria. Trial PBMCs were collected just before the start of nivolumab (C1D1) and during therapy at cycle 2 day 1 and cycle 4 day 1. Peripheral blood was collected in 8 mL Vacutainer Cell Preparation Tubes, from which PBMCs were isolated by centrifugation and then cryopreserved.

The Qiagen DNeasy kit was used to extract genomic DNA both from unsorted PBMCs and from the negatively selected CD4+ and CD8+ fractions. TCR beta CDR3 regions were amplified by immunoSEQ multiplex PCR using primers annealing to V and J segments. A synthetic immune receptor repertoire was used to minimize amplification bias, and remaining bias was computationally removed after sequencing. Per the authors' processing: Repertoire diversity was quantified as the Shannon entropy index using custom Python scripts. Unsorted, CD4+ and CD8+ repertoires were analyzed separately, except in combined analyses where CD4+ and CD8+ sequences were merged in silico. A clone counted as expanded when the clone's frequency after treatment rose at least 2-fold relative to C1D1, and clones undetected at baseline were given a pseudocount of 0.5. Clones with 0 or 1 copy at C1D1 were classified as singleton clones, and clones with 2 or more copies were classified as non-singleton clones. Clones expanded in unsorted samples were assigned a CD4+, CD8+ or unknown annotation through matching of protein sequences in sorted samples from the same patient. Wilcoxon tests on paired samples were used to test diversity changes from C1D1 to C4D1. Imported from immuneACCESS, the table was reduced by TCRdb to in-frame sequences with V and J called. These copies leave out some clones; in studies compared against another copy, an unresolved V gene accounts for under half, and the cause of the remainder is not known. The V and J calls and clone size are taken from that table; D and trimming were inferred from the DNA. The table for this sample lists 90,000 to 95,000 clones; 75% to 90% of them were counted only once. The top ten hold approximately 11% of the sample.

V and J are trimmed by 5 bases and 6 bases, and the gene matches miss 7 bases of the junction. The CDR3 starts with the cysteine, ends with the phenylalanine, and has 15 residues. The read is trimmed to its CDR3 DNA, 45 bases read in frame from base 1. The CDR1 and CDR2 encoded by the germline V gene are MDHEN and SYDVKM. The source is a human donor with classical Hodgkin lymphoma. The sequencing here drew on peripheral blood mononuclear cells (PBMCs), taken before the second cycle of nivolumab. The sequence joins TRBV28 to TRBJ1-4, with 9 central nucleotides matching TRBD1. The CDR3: CASSPNRGRYEKLFF. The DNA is TGTGCCAGCAGTCCCAACAGGGGGCGTTATGAAAAACTGTTTTTT. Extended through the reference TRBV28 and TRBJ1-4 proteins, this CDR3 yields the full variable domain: DVKVTQSSRYLVKRTGEKVFLECVQDMDHENMFWYRQDPGLGLRLIYFSYDVKMKEKGDIPEGYSVSREKKERFSLILESASTNQTSMYLCASSPNRGRYEKLFFGSGTQLSVL.